Listed below are T cell receptor beta chains from one sample, sequenced in a study of technical replicates of blood from a handful of donors. Profiling relied on immunoSEQ multiplex PCR, and the TCRdb table lists in-frame clones only, not all of them. The sample yields some 84,000 clones, around 90% seen once. Input material: T cells isolated from PBMCs. The receptors here all came from a human donor in good health. CDR3s include the opening cysteine and the closing phenylalanine or tryptophan. Size is omitted from some rows. Given values are once, few, many or a class for expanded clones.

NA,TRBV5-4,TRBJ2-7,CASSLRPDRGYEQYF
NA,TRBV6-1,TRBJ1-5,CASSEYPDSNQPQHF
NA,TRBV6-1,TRBJ2-1,CASSGEGGYDNEQFF
NA,TRBV15,TRBJ1-2,CATSRDWTGTGYTF
NA,TRBV5-6,TRBJ2-7,CASGVSESYEQYF
NA,TRBV6-5,TRBJ2-1,CASSLTSGSYNEQFF
NA,TRBV19,TRBJ2-7,CASSKRQGEAIEQYF
NA,TRBV12-5,TRBJ1-1,CASGLVGRVAFF
NA,TRBV5-1,TRBJ2-5,CASSRTGGVETQYF
NA,TRBV9,TRBJ2-2,CASSVGGTGELFF
few,TRBV27,TRBJ1-4,CASSLTGNEKLFF
NA,TRBV27,TRBJ2-2,CASSLAPGTGELFF
NA,TRBV15,TRBJ2-7,CATSRNLIAGTGYYEQYF
once,TRBV11-1,TRBJ2-3,CASTNPGQGGTDTQYF
NA,TRBV7-9,TRBJ2-1,CASSTDRERNEQFF
NA,TRBV21-1,TRBJ2-5,CASSIRFQAGERETQYF
NA,TRBV18,TRBJ1-2,CASSPGQAIYNYGYTF
once,TRBV5-1,TRBJ2-1,CASSLSHQGEQFF
NA,TRBV19,TRBJ2-1,CASSIAALSSYNEQFF
NA,TRBV5-1,TRBJ1-2,CASSLAGVVGYTF
NA,TRBV9,TRBJ2-1,CASSVGEGVMYNEQFF
NA,TRBV27,TRBJ1-2,CASRLQGNYGYTF
NA,TRBV2,TRBJ2-7,CASTVSGYEQYF
NA,TRBV7-9,TRBJ1-5,CASNQGAIDQPQHF
NA,TRBV13,TRBJ1-1,CASSYSPQAKEAFF
NA,TRBV18,TRBJ1-1,CASSSETGMNTEAFF
NA,TRBV7-3,TRBJ2-7,CASSSPPGGGYEQYF
NA,TRBV7-2,TRBJ1-4,CASSLNGGAREKLFF
NA,TRBV27,TRBJ2-7,CASGALAGGTYEQYF
NA,TRBV4-3,TRBJ2-2,CASSQEEGTTGELFF
NA,TRBV29-1,TRBJ2-7,CSVVGGEAYEQYF
NA,TRBV5-1,TRBJ2-2,CASSSTGTPNTGELFF
NA,TRBV13,TRBJ2-5,CASSLGATGETQYF
once,TRBV10-1,TRBJ2-7,CASRPSGGIYEQYF
NA,TRBV30,TRBJ1-2,CAWSLGPGYTF
NA,TRBV14,TRBJ2-3,CASTAGFTDTQYF
NA,TRBV2,TRBJ2-7,CASSGGDRINYEQYF
NA,TRBV6-1,TRBJ2-6,CASSELFYLRDRGNVLTF
NA,TRBV29-1,TRBJ2-1,CSVEKGGRRNEQFF
NA,TRBV7-8,TRBJ2-7,CASSPNPYEQYF
NA,TRBV28,TRBJ2-1,CASSLGLTSGNHNEQFF
NA,TRBV7-7,TRBJ2-3,CASSYRTTTDTQYF
NA,TRBV5-4,TRBJ2-3,CASSLYRGPSSTDTQYF
NA,TRBV7-3,TRBJ2-5,CASAQGSKETQYF
few,TRBV27,TRBJ1-5,CASGLLSQPQHF
NA,TRBV4-1,TRBJ2-4,CASSQPGQGAKNIQYF
NA,TRBV19,TRBJ2-7,CASSDSSGRAFPEQYF